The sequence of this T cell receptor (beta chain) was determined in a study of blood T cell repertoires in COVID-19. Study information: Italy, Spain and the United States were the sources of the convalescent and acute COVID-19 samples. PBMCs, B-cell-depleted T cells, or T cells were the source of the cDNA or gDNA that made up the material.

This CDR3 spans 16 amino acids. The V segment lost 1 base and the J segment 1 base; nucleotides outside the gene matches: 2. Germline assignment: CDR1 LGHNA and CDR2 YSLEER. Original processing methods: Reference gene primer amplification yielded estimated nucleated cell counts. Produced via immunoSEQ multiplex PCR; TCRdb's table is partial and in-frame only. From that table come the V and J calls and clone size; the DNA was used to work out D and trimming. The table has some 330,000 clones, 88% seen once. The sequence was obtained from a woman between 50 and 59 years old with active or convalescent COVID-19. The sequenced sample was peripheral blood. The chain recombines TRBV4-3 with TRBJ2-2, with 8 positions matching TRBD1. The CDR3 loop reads CASSQAGTGNTGELFF. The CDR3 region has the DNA TGCGCCAGCAGCCAAGCCGGGACAGGGAACACCGGGGAGCTGTTTTTT.